This T cell receptor (beta chain) was profiled in a study of cytomegalovirus exposure and HLA in healthy donors. Overall study findings and caveats: A list of 150 or so TCR beta chains associated with cytomegalovirus was given. Many donors shared some public TCRs, even though most TCR sequences were rare. About 87% or about 30% of the time was how often most TCR beta V segments were productive, according to an earlier analysis.

The PCR employed 60 Vbeta primers together with 13 Jbeta primers. Libraries were prepared by immunoSEQ multiplex PCR; TCRdb keeps only in-frame clonotypes and omits some of them. Of 100,000 to 150,000 clones in the sample, 70% to 80% were seen once. This clone was detected only a few times. No antigen is known for it. CDR1 SGHAT and CDR2 FQNNGV come from the germline V gene. The CDR3 spans 18 residues. With V trimmed by 3 bases and J by 1 base, 7 bases remained unmatched. This clonotype was obtained from a human donor in good health. The source material was PBMCs. J is TRBJ2-4 and V is TRBV11-2; 12 bases agree with TRBD1. The chain's CDR3 is CASSFGTGGLTAKNIQYF. CDR3 DNA sequence: TGTGCCAGCAGCTTCGGGACAGGGGGCCTAACGGCCAAAAACATTCAGTACTTC. Based on the CDR3 plus reference TRBV11-2 and TRBJ2-4, the full variable domain is EAGVAQSPRYKIIEKRQSVAFWCNPISGHATLYWYQQILGQGPKLLIQFQNNGVVDDSQLPKDRFSAERLKGVDSTLKIQPAKLEDSAVYLCASSFGTGGLTAKNIQYFGAGTRLSVL.